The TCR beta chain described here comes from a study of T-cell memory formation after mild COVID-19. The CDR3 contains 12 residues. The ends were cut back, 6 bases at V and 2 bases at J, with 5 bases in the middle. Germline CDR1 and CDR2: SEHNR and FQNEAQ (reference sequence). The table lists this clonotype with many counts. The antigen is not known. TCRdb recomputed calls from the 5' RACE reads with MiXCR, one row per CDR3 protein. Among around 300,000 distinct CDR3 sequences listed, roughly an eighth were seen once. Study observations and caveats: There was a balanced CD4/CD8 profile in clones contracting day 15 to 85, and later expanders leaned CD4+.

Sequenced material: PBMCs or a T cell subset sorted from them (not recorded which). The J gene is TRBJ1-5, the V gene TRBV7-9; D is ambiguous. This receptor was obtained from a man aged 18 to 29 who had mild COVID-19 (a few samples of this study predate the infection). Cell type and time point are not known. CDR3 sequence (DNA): TGTGCCAGCAGTCCGGGCAATCAGCCCCAGCATTTT. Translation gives CASSPGNQPQHF.